This is a list of T cell receptor beta chains from one sample in a study of blood T cell repertoires in COVID-19. Method: immunoSEQ multiplex PCR; TCRdb's copy keeps in-frame clones and lacks some. The data hold roughly 250,000 clones, with approximately 83% observed a single time. Sequencing input: peripheral blood. Every receptor here comes from a person aged 65-85 years with COVID-19, enrolled during active disease. The CDR3 runs from the conserved cysteine through the conserved F or W. Each record gives: clone size, J gene, D gene, V gene, CDR3 protein. D genes are given only for firm matches. Size values are once, few and many counts, or a class for expanded clones, and some rows have none.

.,TRBJ2-2,.,TRBV28,CASSLQGGSGELFF
.,TRBJ2-5,.,TRBV19,CASSYRVWQETQYF
.,TRBJ1-3,.,TRBV7-9,CASSQGGAIGNTIYF
.,TRBJ2-1,TRBD2,TRBV6-5,CASRPSGGSYNEQFF
.,TRBJ2-3,.,TRBV10-3,CAINQGSTDTQYF
.,TRBJ2-5,TRBD1,TRBV5-1,CASSLETGGGETQYF
.,TRBJ2-6,.,TRBV30,CAWSGSSGANVLTF
.,TRBJ1-1,.,TRBV28,CASSLLPREAFF
.,TRBJ1-3,.,TRBV25-1,CASTDRTGGNTIYF
.,TRBJ1-1,TRBD1,TRBV27,CASAGTADTEAFF
.,TRBJ2-5,.,TRBV7-3,CASSSQGAAGETQYF
once,TRBJ2-3,.,TRBV7-8,CASRPLIGRNTQYF
.,TRBJ1-2,.,TRBV30,CAWSTPGGRVYYGYTF
few,TRBJ1-5,TRBD1,TRBV6-2/TRBV6-3,CASSDRGNQPQHF
once,TRBJ1-6,.,TRBV7-9,CASSLVGAVDGNSPLHF
.,TRBJ1-2,.,TRBV2,CASSAETFKVGYTF
.,TRBJ1-5,TRBD1,TRBV27,CASRGTGPQQPQHF
.,TRBJ1-3,.,TRBV3-1/TRBV3-2,CASSQDTVVSGNTIYF
.,TRBJ1-6,TRBD1,TRBV11-2,CASSWATGDNSPLHF
few,TRBJ2-3,.,TRBV6-2/TRBV6-3,CASSYRARGTDTQYF
.,TRBJ2-2,TRBD1,TRBV4-3,CASSQDRGPNTGELFF
.,TRBJ1-2,.,TRBV28,CASSSTGRLYGYTF
.,TRBJ1-6,.,TRBV28,CASSFSRGNYNSPLHF
.,TRBJ1-5,TRBD1,TRBV6-5,CASSYSIQGVPQHF
few,TRBJ1-2,.,TRBV29-1,CSVERSGTYYGYTF
.,TRBJ2-3,TRBD2,TRBV6-6,CASSVAGGITDTQYF
.,TRBJ2-1,.,TRBV7-2,CASSPGGARNEQFF
.,TRBJ1-2,.,TRBV5-1,CASSSTRTTGGYTF
.,TRBJ1-1,TRBD1,TRBV15,CATSRDTTGVNTEAFF
.,TRBJ2-1,TRBD2,TRBV7-2,CASSLGLAGGGSYNEQFF
.,TRBJ2-7,.,TRBV3-1/TRBV3-2,CASSQNRNYEQYF
once,TRBJ2-7,TRBD1,TRBV24-1,CATSGGYEQYF
once,TRBJ2-6,.,TRBV2,CASQGSLGSGANVLTF
once,TRBJ1-2,.,TRBV29-1,CSGYREGYGYTF
.,TRBJ2-3,TRBD2,TRBV6-4,CASSEPGLAGTSSTDTQYF
.,TRBJ2-2,TRBD2,TRBV11-2,CASSSTRLAGVAGELFF
.,TRBJ2-7,.,TRBV12-5,CASGFDTGFNYEQYF
.,TRBJ2-2,.,TRBV27,CASSFQNGELFF
.,TRBJ1-6,.,TRBV28,CASSSTQGRSPLHF
.,TRBJ2-7,.,TRBV9,CASSTIGAVGTVQQYF
.,TRBJ1-6,TRBD1,TRBV25-1,CASSQTGVGGSPLHF
.,TRBJ1-1,TRBD1,TRBV28,CASSFRQGEAFF
once,TRBJ1-1,.,TRBV4-1,CASSQDLAGGSGTEAFF
.,TRBJ1-5,TRBD1,TRBV6-4,CASSPTGGGQPQHF
.,TRBJ2-7,TRBD2,TRBV6-5,CASSRLAGGSEQYF
.,TRBJ1-5,.,TRBV7-2,CASSLVGVGSVEQPQHF
many,TRBJ2-2,TRBD1,TRBV9,CASSVEPGGTGELFF
once,TRBJ1-2,TRBD1,TRBV25-1,CASSEPGQLAGYTF
few,TRBJ1-2,TRBD1,TRBV9,CASSVGQGSYGYTF
.,TRBJ1-6,.,TRBV28,CASSPGFRSPLHF
.,TRBJ2-3,TRBD2,TRBV12-3/TRBV12-4,CASSLGSGGTQYF
few,TRBJ1-3,TRBD1,TRBV11-2,CASSLDPKGARGNTIYF
.,TRBJ2-7,TRBD2,TRBV11-2,CASSKGPGAGVYEQYF
.,TRBJ2-5,TRBD2,TRBV10-1,CASSQSLLAGAGETQYF
once,TRBJ2-2,TRBD1,TRBV5-1,CASSLSGTDKNTGELFF
.,TRBJ2-1,.,TRBV12-3/TRBV12-4,CASSLLRGTAEFF
.,TRBJ2-6,.,TRBV11-2,CASERGVTGKVANVLTF
.,TRBJ1-1,.,TRBV19,CASSNGQGLDTEAFF
.,TRBJ1-3,TRBD1,TRBV5-1,CASILRGRSGNTIYF